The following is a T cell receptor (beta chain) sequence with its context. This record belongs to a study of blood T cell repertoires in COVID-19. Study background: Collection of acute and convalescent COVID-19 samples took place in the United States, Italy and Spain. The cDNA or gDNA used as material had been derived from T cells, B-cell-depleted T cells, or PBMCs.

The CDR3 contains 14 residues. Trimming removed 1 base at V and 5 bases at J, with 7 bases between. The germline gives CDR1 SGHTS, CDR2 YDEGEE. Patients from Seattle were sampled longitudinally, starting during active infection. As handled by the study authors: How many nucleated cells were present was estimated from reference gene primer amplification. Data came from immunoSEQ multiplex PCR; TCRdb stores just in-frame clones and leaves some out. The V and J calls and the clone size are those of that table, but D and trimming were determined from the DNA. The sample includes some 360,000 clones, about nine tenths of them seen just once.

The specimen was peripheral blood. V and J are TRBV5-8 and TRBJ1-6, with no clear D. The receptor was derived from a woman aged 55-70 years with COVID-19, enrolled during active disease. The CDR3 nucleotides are TGTGCCAGCAGCTTGATACAGAATAATTCACCCCTCCACTTT. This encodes CASSLIQNNSPLHF.